What follows are 10 T cell receptor beta chains derived from one specimen sequenced in a study of blood T cells in healthy people across ages. PCR was performed a second time for roughly 7 to 11 cycles using a sample-barcoded 5' primer and a J-beta primer mix. MiXCR was run by TCRdb on the 5' RACE reads, yielding one entry per CDR3 protein. Of about a million distinct CDR3 sequences in the sample, about 48% were seen once. The sequenced material came from blood. Receptors originate from a man aged 25 to 45 in good health.

The rearrangement links TRBV7-9 to TRBJ2-3; TRBD1 aligns across 7 bases. The ends lost 4 bases at V and 7 bases at J; junction bases unmatched: 11. CDR1 is SEHNR, CDR2 FQNEAQ, per germline (reference sequence). The CDR3 loop spans 15 amino acids. The chain's CDR3 is CASSSLTGIRNTQYF. In nucleotides, the CDR3 is TGTGCCAGCAGCTCGTTGACAGGGATAAGGAATACGCAGTATTTT.

The chain recombines TRBV7-9 with TRBJ1-1, with a tentative D call TRBD1 (5 bases). CDR3 length: 13 amino acids. Trimming took off 1 base at V and 6 bases at J, with 9 bases between the two ends. The germline V gene encodes CDR1 SEHNR and CDR2 FQNEAQ (reference sequence). The CDR3 spells CASSLGQSPEAFF. CDR3 nucleotides: TGTGCCAGCAGCTTAGGACAGAGCCCTGAAGCTTTCTTT.

This rearrangement joins TRBV27 to TRBJ2-4; TRBD1 matches at 7 bases. Trimming took 4 bases from V and 13 from J; bases not matched to a gene: 7. Per germline, CDR1 MNHEY and CDR2 SMNVEV (reference sequence). The CDR3 has 12 amino acids. In DNA, the CDR3 is TGTGCCAGCAGTTCGACAGGGCCCAAGCAGTACTTC. This gives the protein CASSSTGPKQYF.

Only a few counts were recorded for this clonotype. This chain joins TRBV27 and TRBJ1-2; 9 bases line up with TRBD1. J lost 8 bases, V lost 5 bases, and 18 bases had no gene match. This CDR3 spans 17 amino acids. Germline CDR1 and CDR2: MNHEY and SMNVEV (reference sequence). The CDR3 DNA is TGTGCCAGCAGTGCGTCGCCCCGAGGACAGGGGTTTTACGGCTACACCTTC. It is translated as CASSASPRGQGFYGYTF.

The chain employs TRBV20-1 and TRBJ2-4, with 9 bases identical to TRBD1. With V trimmed by 3 bases and J by 0 bases, 3 bases remained unmatched. This CDR3 spans 15 amino acids. The germline CDR1 and CDR2 sequences are DFQATT and SNEGSKA (reference sequence). The CDR3 sequence is CSASRQGVAKNIQYF. The CDR3 bases are TGCAGTGCTAGCCGACAGGGGGTAGCCAAAAACATTCAGTACTTC.

This chain links TRBV7-9 with TRBJ1-6; 7 bases are a match to TRBD1. The CDR3 has 12 amino acids. V lost 8 bases to trimming and J lost 8 bases; unmatched junction nucleotides: 3. Germline V lookup: CDR1 SEHNR, CDR2 FQNEAQ (reference sequence). This CDR3 reads CASGQDDSPLHF. Here the CDR3 DNA reads TGTGCCAGCGGACAGGACGATTCACCCCTCCACTTT.

V and J are TRBV6-4 and TRBJ2-1; TRBD1 might be the D (6 bases). CDR1 MRHNA and CDR2 SNTAGT come from the germline V gene. The CDR3 has 15 amino acids. V was shortened by 3 bases and J by 9 bases, with 18 bases between the two germline ends. This CDR3 reads CASSDRAGDGGEQFF. The CDR3 region has the DNA TGTGCCAGCAGTGATCGGGCAGGGGATGGGGGTGAGCAGTTCTTC.

The rearrangement joins TRBV9 to TRBJ2-1, with D tentatively TRBD1 or TRBD2 (7 bases each). CDR1 and CDR2 (germline): SGDLS, YYNGEE. Trimming stripped 6 bases from V and 5 bases from J, with 15 bases between. This CDR3 spans 14 amino acids. CDR3: CASKSGTANNEQFF. The CDR3 DNA is TGTGCCAGCAAAAGCGGGACAGCCAACAATGAGCAGTTCTTC.

V is TRBV4-2 and J is TRBJ2-7; 12 positions match TRBD2. TRBJ2-5 matches the DNA end more closely, so the J call is doubtful. CDR1 LGHNA and CDR2 YNFKEQ come from the germline V gene. This CDR3 region has 15 residues. CDR3 nucleotide sequence: TGTGCCAGCAGCCAAGCTAGCGGGGGGGCCGAGACCCAGTACTTC. Its translation: CASSQASGGAETQYF.

J is TRBJ2-5 and V is TRBV7-9; a possible D gene is TRBD1 (5 bases). There are 14 residues in the CDR3. Germline CDR1 SEHNR, CDR2 FQNEAQ (reference sequence). The ends were cut back, 5 bases at V and 3 bases at J, with 13 bases in the middle. The CDR3 sequence is CASSPGYVEETQYF. CDR3 coding DNA: TGTGCCAGCAGCCCAGGGTACGTGGAAGAGACCCAGTACTTC.